Listed here are 30 T cell receptor beta chains from one sample, sequenced in a study of follicular helper T cells after annual influenza vaccination (dated by TCRdb to the late 2010s). Libraries were made using the immunoSEQ multiplex PCR assay. Entries here come from immuneACCESS through TCRdb and include only in-frame sequences with V and J called. Some clones fail to appear in such tables; in the studies checked, an unresolved V gene covers under half of the shortfall, and the cause of the remainder is unknown. This sample comprises a few thousand clones, around 76% of them detected only once. 0.65% to 0.95% of the sample lies in the top ten. The meaning of the sample's time point label: 2014-2015 season, 7 days after vaccination. Sample: CXCR5- memory CD4+ T cells sorted from blood, taken 7 days after influenza vaccination. This specimen's cell subset or site label, interpreted: CXCR5- memory CD4 T cells. These receptor sequences come from an adult who received the influenza vaccine.

The V call is TRBV5-5, the J call TRBJ1-2; no reliable D call. The CDR3 is 15 residues long. V was cut by 7 bases and J by 4 bases, with 20 bases left in between. Germline V gene lookup returns CDR1 SGHKS and CDR2 YYEKEE (reference sequence). The CDR3 DNA is TGTGCCAGCTCTGTGTTCTCGCGAAAGACCTATGGCTACACCTTC. Translated: CASSVFSRKTYGYTF.

The chain carries TRBV7-2 and TRBJ2-1; D may be TRBD1 (5 bases). Trimming removed 1 base from V and 2 bases from J, with 12 bases in between. CDR1 is SGHTA, CDR2 FQGNSA, per germline. There are 16 residues in the CDR3. This CDR3 reads CASSLERGRTYNEQFF. As DNA, the CDR3 is TGTGCCAGCAGCTTAGAAAGGGGCCGAACCTACAATGAGCAGTTCTTC.

This chain uses TRBV7-6 with TRBJ2-2, with D perhaps matching TRBD1 (5 bases). The CDR3 length is 16 residues. V was trimmed by 0 bases and J by 6 bases, leaving 14 bases between them. Germline V gene data show CDR1 as SGHVS and CDR2 as FNYEAQ. CDR3 coding DNA: TGTGCCAGCAGCTTAGCAGGCAGGGAAATTCCCGGGGAGCTGTTTTTT. As protein: CASSLAGREIPGELFF.

This sequence joins TRBV28 and TRBJ2-7, with a weak D call TRBD1 (6 bases). Trimming took off 8 bases at V and 5 bases at J, with 19 bases between the two ends. The CDR3 is made up of 14 amino acids. The V gene's germline CDR1 is MDHEN and CDR2 SYDVKM. The chain's CDR3 is CASQTGSKGNEQYF. In DNA form, the CDR3 reads TGTGCCAGCCAAACAGGGAGTAAGGGGAACGAGCAGTACTTC.

The gene calls are TRBV9 and TRBJ2-7; D is unresolved. The CDR3 loop spans 14 amino acids. Germline V gene sequence: CDR1 SGDLS, CDR2 YYNGEE. The ends were cut back, 4 bases at V and 2 bases at J, with 13 bases in the middle. The CDR3 spells CASSPTARPYEQYF. The CDR3 bases are TGTGCCAGCAGCCCGACGGCGAGGCCCTACGAGCAGTACTTC.

The J gene is TRBJ1-6, the V gene TRBV7-9; possible D gene TRBD1, 5 bases. The CDR3 is made up of 15 amino acids. Trimming pared 3 bases from V and 7 bases from J, leaving 13 bases between. Germline lookup yields CDR1 SEHNR and CDR2 FQNEAQ (reference sequence). The CDR3 loop reads CASSLGWGRNSPLHF. As DNA, the CDR3 is TGTGCCAGCAGCTTGGGGTGGGGCAGGAATTCACCCCTCCACTTT.

This chain connects TRBV7-9 to TRBJ2-3; 7 nucleotides agree with TRBD2. The CDR3 length is 16 residues. Trimming at V came to 2 bases and at J to 0 bases, leaving 5 bases not matched to a gene. Germline V CDR1 and CDR2: SEHNR, FQNEAQ (reference sequence). Here the CDR3 reads CASSLSGTISTDTQYF. In DNA form, the CDR3 reads TGTGCCAGCAGCTTATCTGGGACTATAAGCACAGATACGCAGTATTTT.

The chain carries TRBV6-5 and TRBJ2-7, with 11 bases identical to TRBD1. The V segment lost 2 bases and the J segment 5 bases; nucleotides outside the gene matches: 5. There are 15 residues in the CDR3. CDR1 MNHEY and CDR2 SVGAGI come from the germline V gene. CDR3 nucleotides: TGTGCCAGCAGTTACAGGGACAGGGGGGCTAACGAGCAGTACTTC. This codes for CASSYRDRGANEQYF.

The V call is TRBV13, the J call TRBJ1-1; D not certain. The germline gives CDR1 PRHDT, CDR2 FYEKMQ (reference sequence). The CDR3 length is 15 residues. The V end was cut by 5 bases, the J end by 7 bases, with 20 bases between. Written as DNA, the CDR3 is TGTGCCAGCAGCGGCTTGCGGGAATCCCCCGTTGAAGCTTTCTTT. It yields the protein CASSGLRESPVEAFF.

The CDR3 coding sequence is TGTGCCAGCGCCGGGACAGGGGGCGCGTCCTACAATGAGCAGTTCTTC. Its protein is CASAGTGGASYNEQFF. The gene calls are TRBV14 and TRBJ2-1; TRBD1 aligns across 12 bases. The V segment lost 8 bases and the J segment 1 base; nucleotides outside the gene matches: 6. In germline, CDR1 is SGHDN, CDR2 FVKESK. CDR3 length: 16 residues.

This clone was seen only a few times. J is TRBJ1-2 and V is TRBV7-2, with TRBD1 matching over 8 bases. The germline CDR1 and CDR2 sequences are SGHTA and FQGNSA. After removal of 5 bases from V and 5 bases from J, the junction contained 10 bases not matched to a gene. The CDR3 has 15 residues. CDR3 sequence: CASSTGQGAPYGYTF. CDR3 sequence (DNA): TGTGCCAGCAGCACAGGACAGGGAGCCCCTTATGGCTACACCTTC. Full variable domain (rest looked up from reference TRBV7-2 and TRBJ1-2): GAGVSQSPSNKVTEKGKDVELRCDPISGHTALYWYRQSLGQGLEFLIYFQGNSAPDKSGLPSDRFSAERTGGSVSTLTIQRTQQEDSAVYLCASSTGQGAPYGYTFGSGTRLTVV.

The V gene is TRBV11-2, the J gene TRBJ2-4; weak D call: TRBD1 (7 bases). The CDR3 contains 18 residues. The V and J ends lost 0 bases and 0 bases respectively, with 15 bases between them. The germline gives CDR1 SGHAT, CDR2 FQNNGV. The CDR3 loop is CASSLDGQGGRAKNIQYF. The CDR3 region has the DNA TGTGCCAGCAGCTTAGATGGTCAGGGGGGACGAGCCAAAAACATTCAGTACTTC. Looking up the rest from reference TRBV11-2 and TRBJ2-4 gives the full variable domain: EAGVAQSPRYKIIEKRQSVAFWCNPISGHATLYWYQQILGQGPKLLIQFQNNGVVDDSQLPKDRFSAERLKGVDSTLKIQPAKLEDSAVYLCASSLDGQGGRAKNIQYFGAGTRLSVL.

The chain joins TRBV5-8 to TRBJ1-1; D might be TRBD1 (5 bases). The CDR3 loop spans 18 amino acids. Trimming shortened V by 1 base and J by 5 bases, and 24 bases separated the two germline ends. Looked up from germline, CDR1 is SGHTS and CDR2 is YDEGEE. The CDR3 DNA reads TGTGCCAGCAGCTTGAATCGCCTATTGGGGGTGGGGAATACTGAAGCTTTCTTT. It encodes CASSLNRLLGVGNTEAFF.

There are a few counts of this clone. The DNA of the CDR3 is TGTGCCAGCACCAAAATGGGCACCTATCAGCCCCAGCATTTT. Amino acid sequence: CASTKMGTYQPQHF. The chain links TRBV28 to TRBJ1-5; D is uncertain. The CDR3 has 14 amino acids. V was cut by 7 bases and J by 5 bases, with 15 bases left in between. Germline assignment: CDR1 MDHEN and CDR2 SYDVKM.

The genes are TRBV15 and TRBJ1-6; D remains ambiguous. The CDR3 sequence is 14 residues long. Trimming removed 0 bases at V and 10 bases at J, with 10 bases between. Germline CDR1 LNHNV, CDR2 YYDKDF (reference sequence). This chain's CDR3 is CATSRDPLESPLHF. The CDR3, as DNA: TGTGCCACCAGCAGAGATCCCCTGGAGTCACCCCTCCACTTT.

V usage is TRBV7-2 and J usage is TRBJ1-4; no reliable D call. The V end was cut by 5 bases, the J end by 2 bases, with 9 bases between. This CDR3 is built from 14 residues. Per germline, CDR1 SGHTA and CDR2 FQGNSA. The CDR3 bases are TGTGCCAGCAGCCCCCAAGCCACTAATGAAAAACTGTTTTTT. Translating gives CASSPQATNEKLFF. Complete variable domain (other parts from reference TRBV7-2 and TRBJ1-4): GAGVSQSPSNKVTEKGKDVELRCDPISGHTALYWYRQSLGQGLEFLIYFQGNSAPDKSGLPSDRFSAERTGGSVSTLTIQRTQQEDSAVYLCASSPQATNEKLFFGSGTQLSVL.

This clone was found a few times. The chain recombines TRBV10-3 with TRBJ2-7, with D unclear. The V gene lost 4 bases and the J gene lost 3 bases, with 7 bases spanning the gap. The CDR3 is 12 residues long. The germline gives CDR1 ENHRY, CDR2 SYGVKD. The CDR3 is CAISASVYEQYF. CDR3 nucleotides: TGTGCCATCAGTGCTTCTGTCTACGAGCAGTACTTC.

This chain uses TRBV28 with TRBJ1-1, with D possibly being TRBD1 (6 bases). The ends were cut back, 5 bases at V and 1 base at J, with 17 bases in the middle. The CDR3 loop spans 16 amino acids. Germline V CDR1 and CDR2: MDHEN, SYDVKM. The CDR3 nucleotides read TGTGCCAGCAGTCCAAGGGGGACATTTTGGAACACTGAAGCTTTCTTT. Its translation is CASSPRGTFWNTEAFF.

The DNA of the CDR3 is TGTGCCAGCACCTTGGGGGGCACCGGATTTGCTGAAGCTTTCTTT. Translating gives CASTLGGTGFAEAFF. This rearrangement joins TRBV28 to TRBJ1-1, with D maybe TRBD1 (6 bases). CDR1 and CDR2 (germline): MDHEN, SYDVKM. The CDR3 covers 15 residues. Trimming cost V 7 bases and J 6 bases, with 21 bases left between them.

This CDR3 reads CAWSALQETQYF. Written as DNA, the CDR3 is TGTGCCTGGAGTGCCCTGCAAGAGACCCAGTACTTC. V is TRBV30 and J is TRBJ2-5, with D hard to call. The V gene lost 1 base and the J gene lost 2 bases, with 5 bases spanning the gap. CDR1 is GTSNPN, CDR2 SVGIG, per germline (reference sequence). CDR3 length equals 12 residues.

This chain links TRBV6-5 with TRBJ2-6; D is perhaps TRBD2 (5 bases). This CDR3 is 16 amino acids long. CDR1 and CDR2 (germline): MNHEY, SVGAGI. The germline V and J ends were trimmed by 2 bases and 0 bases, with 8 bases remaining between them. The DNA for the CDR3 is TGTGCCAGCAGTTACCGACGGGGCTCTGGGGCCAACGTCCTGACTTTC. It encodes CASSYRRGSGANVLTF.

The chain uses TRBV28 and TRBJ2-7, with 9 bases fitting TRBD2. The CDR3 contains 18 residues. Germline V lookup: CDR1 MDHEN, CDR2 SYDVKM. J was trimmed by 0 bases and V by 2 bases; bases with no gene match: 11. CDR3 amino acids: CASSLGAGGPFNSYEQYF. The CDR3 coding sequence is TGTGCCAGCAGTTTAGGGGCGGGGGGGCCCTTTAACTCCTACGAGCAGTACTTC. The whole variable domain, filled in from reference TRBV28 and TRBJ2-7, reads DVKVTQSSRYLVKRTGEKVFLECVQDMDHENMFWYRQDPGLGLRLIYFSYDVKMKEKGDIPEGYSVSREKKERFSLILESASTNQTSMYLCASSLGAGGPFNSYEQYFGPGTRLTVT.

This clone was picked up one time. The rearrangement links TRBV29-1 to TRBJ1-4; 7 positions match TRBD1. The V gene end was trimmed by 7 bases and the J gene end by 4 bases; junction bases not matched to a gene: 3. Looked up from germline, CDR1 is SQVTM and CDR2 is ANQGSEA. This CDR3 has 12 residues. The CDR3 loop reads CSARDSNEKLFF. Here the CDR3 DNA reads TGCAGCGCGCGGGACAGTAATGAAAAACTGTTTTTT.

The rearrangement uses TRBV5-8 and TRBJ2-5; D is unclear. The V gene lost 0 bases and the J gene lost 2 bases, with 14 bases spanning the gap. The CDR3 length is 16 residues. Per the germline V gene, CDR1 is SGHTS and CDR2 is YDEGEE. For the CDR3, the DNA is TGTGCCAGCAGCTTGGGGCAGCCCCACGAACAAGAGACCCAGTACTTC. The encoded protein is CASSLGQPHEQETQYF. The full variable domain, completed using reference TRBV5-8 and TRBJ2-5, is EAGVTQSPTHLIKTRGQQATLRCSPISGHTSVYWYQQALGLGLQFLLWYDEGEERNRGNFPPRFSGRQFPNYSSELNVNALELEDSALYLCASSLGQPHEQETQYFGPGTRLLVL.

The chain uses TRBV5-1 and TRBJ2-5; tentative D call: TRBD1 (6 bases). The CDR3 loop spans 13 amino acids. Germline CDR1 SGHRS, CDR2 YFSETQ. V was cut by 0 bases and J by 5 bases, with 8 bases left in between. CDR3 loop: CASSLGQGETQYF. The CDR3 nucleotides read TGCGCCAGCAGCTTGGGGCAGGGGGAGACCCAGTACTTC. Variable domain in full (rest from reference TRBV5-1 and TRBJ2-5): KAGVTQTPRYLIKTRGQQVTLSCSPISGHRSVSWYQQTPGQGLQFLFEYFSETQRNKGNFPGRFSGRQFSNSRSEMNVSTLELGDSALYLCASSLGQGETQYFGPGTRLLVL.

This clone was seen just once. The chain uses TRBV7-2 and TRBJ1-2, with no clear D. CDR3 size: 13 residues. The germline V gene encodes CDR1 SGHTA and CDR2 FQGNSA. Trimming shortened V by 6 bases and J by 2 bases, and 10 bases separated the two germline ends. CDR3 bases: TGTGCCAGCAGACCGCCGACCAACTATGGCTACACCTTC. It yields the protein CASRPPTNYGYTF.

This chain links TRBV30 with TRBJ2-5; D perhaps matches TRBD1 (5 bases). The CDR3 loop spans 13 amino acids. Looked up from germline, CDR1 is GTSNPN and CDR2 is SVGIG (reference sequence). V was trimmed by 4 bases and J by 1 base, leaving 10 bases between them. DNA of the CDR3: TGTGCCTGGACGTCGACAGCCCAAGAGACCCAGTACTTC. Its protein product is CAWTSTAQETQYF.

J is TRBJ1-3 and V is TRBV7-6; the D gene is possibly TRBD1 (5 bases). Germline lookup yields CDR1 SGHVS and CDR2 FNYEAQ. Trimming left V 5 bases short and J 0 bases short, with 11 bases between. CDR3 length: 15 residues. CDR3 protein: CASSAGTSSGNTIYF. The CDR3 DNA reads as TGTGCCAGCAGCGCCGGGACCAGCTCTGGAAACACCATATATTTT.

The rearrangement links TRBV6-5 to TRBJ1-1, with TRBD1 as a possible D gene (5 bases). V gave up 0 bases and J gave up 2 bases, with 13 bases separating them. Germline lookup yields CDR1 MNHEY and CDR2 SVGAGI. The CDR3 length is 16 residues. CDR3: CASSYSHRIGNTEAFF. Here the CDR3 DNA reads TGTGCCAGCAGTTACTCACACAGGATTGGCAACACTGAAGCTTTCTTT.

V is TRBV14 and J is TRBJ1-1; 10 bases match TRBD1. The V gene end was trimmed by 0 bases and the J gene end by 0 bases; junction bases not matched to a gene: 4. The CDR3 is 17 residues long. The germline gives CDR1 SGHDN, CDR2 FVKESK. The CDR3 region is CASSQEAGTGVNTEAFF. CDR3 sequence (DNA): TGTGCCAGCAGCCAAGAAGCGGGGACAGGGGTGAACACTGAAGCTTTCTTT.